This T cell receptor (beta chain) originates from a study of blood T cell repertoires in COVID-19 (dated by TCRdb to about 2020). With respect to the entire study: The collaborator samples originated in the United States, Italy and Spain and spanned the acute and convalescent phases of COVID-19. The material from the prospective study consisted of cDNA or gDNA derived from T cells, B-cell-depleted T cells, or PBMCs. The dataset comprised deeply sampled blood TCRbeta repertoires from subjects exposed to, actively infected with, or recovered from COVID-19. The repertoires were released in a freely available public database intended as a resource for research on the immune response to SARS-CoV-2. The samples were drawn from the first 160 participants of the ongoing ImmuneRACE study and from 1,254 subjects provided by 6 global collaborators. A de-identified subject ID, COVID-19 status, age in years and sex were almost always included in the sample metadata. Where available, HLA class I and class II types were taken from metadata supplied by the sample provider and were not determined by assay-based typing. Results the study describes overall, beyond this receptor: Clinical and demographic metadata were provided uncurated, with the amount varying by source and participant.

TCRbeta CDR3 regions were amplified from genomic DNA using the immunoSEQ Assay, a bias-controlled multiplex PCR. The published analysis was carried out like this. Nucleated cell counts per sample were estimated from amplification of reference gene primers within the assay. To quantify the absolute abundance of each unique TCRbeta CDR3 rearrangement, sequence reads were collapsed and filtered. For each sample, productive Simpson clonality was calculated as the square root of Simpson's diversity index across productive rearrangements. TCRdb holds this immuneACCESS table with in-frame rearrangements only. Some clones are missing; in checked studies, unresolved V genes explain under half, and the rest has no known cause. That table is the source of V, J and clone size, and D and trimming were worked out from the DNA. For this sample there are roughly 220,000 clones; 81% appear just once. 6% to 8% of the sample belongs to the ten largest clones.

About this clone itself: Its antigen is not yet known. Base qualities are missing; no much larger clone stands one base away.

One collaborating source in Seattle enrolled patients while the patients were actively infected and followed the patients over time throughout the course of disease. Whole blood was collected in K2EDTA tubes by collaborating institutions according to the institutions' own protocols. For TCRbeta analysis, collaborators shipped samples as frozen whole blood, isolated PBMCs, or DNA extracted from either of those sample types. From the cysteine through the phenylalanine, the CDR3 covers 18 amino acids. Just the 54-base CDR3 DNA is kept, in frame starting at base 1. CDR1 MRHNA and CDR2 SNTAGT were looked up in the germline V gene. The junction carries 24 bases between V and J, which are trimmed by 1 base and 6 bases respectively.

This sequence originates from a woman aged 80 or over with COVID-19, enrolled during active disease. Sample: peripheral blood. The receptor chain draws on TRBV6-4 and TRBJ1-2, with TRBD1 as a weak D call on 5 bases. The DNA reads TGTGCCAGCAGTGACTTCCCGAAGGGGCAGGGCATGTCACATGGCTACACCTTC. The translation is CASSDFPKGQGMSHGYTF.